The source of this TCR beta chain is a study of molecular identifiers for immune sequencing clone quantification. Using its own MiXCR run on the PCR reads, TCRdb lists one record per CDR3 protein. The sample shows 460,000 or so distinct CDR3 sequences, 20% to 25% of them seen only once. With 2 bases clipped from V and 10 bases from J, the junction kept 7 bases outside the gene matches. This CDR3 has 14 residues. Germline loops: CDR1 MNHEY, CDR2 SVGAGI. Investigators produced naive CD8 libraries from about 20,000 to 1,000,000 sorted cells, drawing on 10%, 30% or 50% RNA. The chain links TRBV6-5 to TRBJ1-1, with TRBD1 identical over 10 bases. Sequencing input: naive CD8+ T cells from blood, with Jurkat cell RNA spiked in. Subset: FACS-sorted CD8+CD4-CCR7+CD45RA+ naive T cells. This sequence was found in a human donor in good health. Some libraries in this study had Jurkat cell RNA spiked in. The CDR3 DNA follows: TGTGCCAGCAGTTACGGACAGGGGGTCGCTAGAGCTTTCTTT. It yields the protein CASSYGQGVARAFF.